The 14 T cell receptor beta chains given below trace back to one sample, sequenced in a study of T cells in Graves' hyperthyroidism and ophthalmopathy. RNA transcripts provided the source from which TCR beta CDR3 regions were amplified. HTBI primers were employed in a first-round RT-PCR of the TCR CDR3. TCRdb fed the multiplex PCR reads into MiXCR, producing one record per CDR3 protein. Among hundreds of thousands of distinct CDR3 sequences, roughly 15% were seen once, and the ten largest hold approximately 3.5%. Sequenced material: blood. The receptors stem from a middle-aged woman with Graves' ophthalmopathy.

This clonotype occurred many times. The chain uses TRBV5-1 and TRBJ2-4; 10 positions match TRBD2. Trimming at V came to 0 bases and at J to 6 bases, leaving 9 bases not matched to a gene. This CDR3 has 17 amino acids. Germline V gene sequence: CDR1 SGHRS, CDR2 YFSETQ. CDR3 protein: CASSLAWTSGPGNIQYF. In DNA, the CDR3 is TGCGCCAGCAGCTTGGCTTGGACTAGCGGTCCGGGAAACATTCAGTACTTC.

Only a few counts were recorded for this clonotype. J is TRBJ2-1 and V is TRBV3-1; 16 nucleotides match TRBD2. CDR1 and CDR2 from the germline V gene are LGHDT and YNNKEL (reference sequence). The length of the CDR3 is 15 residues. Trimming at V came to 3 bases and at J to 9 bases, leaving 2 bases not matched to a gene. This chain's CDR3 is CASSQGTSGRVEQFF. In DNA form, the CDR3 reads TGTGCCAGCAGCCAGGGGACTAGCGGGAGGGTTGAGCAGTTCTTC.

The chain uses TRBV4-1 and TRBJ2-1; TRBD2 is a possible D gene (6 bases). This CDR3 has 16 residues. Per germline, CDR1 MGHRA and CDR2 YSYEKL. V lost 1 base and J lost 0, with 10 bases in between. Here the CDR3 reads CASSQGVGSSYNEQFF. The CDR3 DNA follows: TGCGCCAGCAGCCAAGGGGTCGGGAGCTCCTACAATGAGCAGTTCTTC.

There are many counts of this clonotype. The chain employs TRBV11-2 and TRBJ2-5; D call uncertain. Germline values: CDR1 SGHAT, CDR2 FQNNGV. This CDR3 has 12 amino acids. The germline V and J ends were trimmed by 0 bases and 3 bases, with 2 bases remaining between them. CDR3 amino acids: CASSLEKETQYF. In DNA form, the CDR3 reads TGTGCCAGCAGCTTAGAAAAAGAGACCCAGTACTTC.

The CDR3 region has the DNA TGTGCCAGCAGCGTATCCAACACCGGGGAGCTGTTTTTT. Its translation: CASSVSNTGELFF. The rearrangement uses TRBV9 and TRBJ2-2; D gene unclear. The CDR3 runs 13 residues. CDR1 is SGDLS and CDR2 is YYNGEE in the germline V gene. V lost 1 base, J lost 2 bases, and 3 bases lay in between.

The V call is TRBV6-5, the J call TRBJ2-3; D unclear. The CDR3 extends over 16 amino acids. With 0 bases removed from V and 0 bases from J, the gap between germline ends came to 10 bases. Germline V gene data show CDR1 as MNHEY and CDR2 as SVGAGI. CDR3 in amino acids: CASSYSHTPSTDTQYF. The CDR3, as DNA: TGTGCCAGCAGTTACTCGCACACCCCAAGCACAGATACGCAGTATTTT.

V and J are TRBV6-2 or TRBV6-3 and TRBJ1-2; TRBD1 aligns across 8 bases. Per germline, CDR1 MNHEY and CDR2 SVGEGT. V was clipped by 4 bases and J by 4 bases; unmatched bases: 5. CDR3 length equals 14 residues. CDR3 nucleotide sequence: TGTGCCAGCAGTTTCATAGGACAGGGCTATGGCTACACCTTC. This gives the protein CASSFIGQGYGYTF.

V usage is TRBV20-1 and J usage is TRBJ2-1, with no clear D. Trimming shortened V by 6 bases and J by 7 bases, and 10 bases separated the two germline ends. The length of the CDR3 is 11 residues. In germline, CDR1 is DFQATT, CDR2 SNEGSKA (reference sequence). The CDR3 bases are TGCAGTGCCCTCCAGCGTAATGAGCAGTTCTTC. Encoded protein: CSALQRNEQFF.

This clonotype was seen many times. This chain uses TRBV3-1 with TRBJ2-5; possible D gene TRBD2, 6 bases. Trimming pared 3 bases from V and 4 bases from J, leaving 9 bases between. The CDR3 has 13 residues. Germline V gene data show CDR1 as LGHDT and CDR2 as YNNKEL (reference sequence). The CDR3 loop reads CASSQGGTETQYF. CDR3 sequence (DNA): TGTGCCAGCAGCCAGGGGGGTACAGAGACCCAGTACTTC.

This clonotype was seen a handful of times. This chain's CDR3 is CSVRQGSTQPQHF. In DNA, the CDR3 is TGCAGCGTCCGACAGGGATCGACTCAGCCCCAGCATTTT. The chain couples TRBV29-1 to TRBJ1-5, with 7 bases identical to TRBD1. Germline CDR1 SQVTM, CDR2 ANQGSEA. This CDR3 is 13 amino acids long. V lost 6 bases and J lost 6; bases outside the gene matches: 8.

This clonotype was detected ten times or more. The chain carries TRBV30 and TRBJ2-5; possibly TRBD2 for D (5 bases). Germline CDR1 is GTSNPN and CDR2 is SVGIG (reference sequence). V lost 5 bases and J lost 11, with 18 bases in between. This CDR3 is 12 amino acids long. The CDR3 coding sequence is TGTGCCTGGGGGAAGACCGCCTCGGGACAGTACTTC. Its translation: CAWGKTASGQYF.

This clonotype was detected ten times or more. The V call is TRBV7-9, the J call TRBJ2-3; D not resolved. The CDR3 runs 14 residues. Germline lookup yields CDR1 SEHNR and CDR2 FQNEAQ (reference sequence). The V and J ends lost 1 base and 0 bases respectively, with 5 bases between them. The CDR3 sequence is CASSLDISTDTQYF. The CDR3 nucleotides read TGTGCCAGCAGCTTAGACATAAGCACAGATACGCAGTATTTT.

The chain couples TRBV2 to TRBJ1-6; 7 bases align to TRBD1. The CDR3 extends over 16 amino acids. Germline CDR1 and CDR2: SNHLY and FYNNEI. V shed 7 bases and J 9 bases; nucleotides not matched to a gene: 15. CDR3 nucleotide sequence: TGTGCCAGCAAGTCCTCAATTAACAGGGGCGGTTCACCCCTCCACTTT. It translates to CASKSSINRGGSPLHF.

This clonotype occurred a few times. The chain links TRBV20-1 to TRBJ2-5, with D tentatively TRBD2 (6 bases). Deletions cut 1 base from V and 11 bases from J, with 17 bases between. Germline V gene lookup returns CDR1 DFQATT and CDR2 SNEGSKA (reference sequence). This CDR3 comprises 13 residues. In nucleotides, the CDR3 is TGCAGTGCTAGAGTTGTCACAGGAGGGCCACAGTACTTC. It specifies CSARVVTGGPQYF.